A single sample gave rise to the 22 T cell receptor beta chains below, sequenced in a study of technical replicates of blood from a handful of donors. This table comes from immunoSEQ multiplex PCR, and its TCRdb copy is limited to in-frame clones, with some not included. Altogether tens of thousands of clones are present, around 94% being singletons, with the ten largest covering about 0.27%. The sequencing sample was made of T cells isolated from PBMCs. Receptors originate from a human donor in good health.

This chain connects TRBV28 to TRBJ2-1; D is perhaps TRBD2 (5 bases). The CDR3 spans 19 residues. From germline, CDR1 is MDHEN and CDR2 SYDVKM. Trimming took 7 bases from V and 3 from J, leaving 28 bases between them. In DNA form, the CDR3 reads TGTGCCAGCACCCCAAGGAGAGGGCTGGCCTCCGATCTCTACAATGAGCAGTTCTTC. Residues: CASTPRRGLASDLYNEQFF.

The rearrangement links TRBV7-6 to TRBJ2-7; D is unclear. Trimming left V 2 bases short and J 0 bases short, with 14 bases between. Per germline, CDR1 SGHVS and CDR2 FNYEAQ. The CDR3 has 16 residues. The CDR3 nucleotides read TGTGCCAGCAGCTTATTACTTCCTTCGGGCTCCTACGAGCAGTACTTC. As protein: CASSLLLPSGSYEQYF.

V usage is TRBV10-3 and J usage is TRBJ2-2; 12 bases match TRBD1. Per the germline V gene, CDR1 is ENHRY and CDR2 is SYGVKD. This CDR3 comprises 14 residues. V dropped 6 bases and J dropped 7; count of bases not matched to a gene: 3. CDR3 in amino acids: CAIRGQGAVGELFF. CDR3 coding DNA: TGTGCCATCAGGGGACAGGGGGCAGTCGGGGAGCTGTTTTTT.

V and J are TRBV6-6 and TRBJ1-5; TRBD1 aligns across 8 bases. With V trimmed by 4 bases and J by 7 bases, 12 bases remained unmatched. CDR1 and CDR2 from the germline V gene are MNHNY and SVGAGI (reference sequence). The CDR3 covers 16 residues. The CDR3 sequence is CASSSPDRAAGQPQHF. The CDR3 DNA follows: TGTGCCAGCAGTTCCCCGGACAGGGCAGCGGGGCAGCCCCAGCATTTT.

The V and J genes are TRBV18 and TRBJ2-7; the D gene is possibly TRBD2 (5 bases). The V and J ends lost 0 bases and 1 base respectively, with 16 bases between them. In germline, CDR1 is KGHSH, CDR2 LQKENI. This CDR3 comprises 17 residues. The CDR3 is CASSPPSVRGRSYEQYF. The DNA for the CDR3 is TGTGCCAGCTCACCACCGAGTGTCCGGGGTCGTTCCTACGAGCAGTACTTC.

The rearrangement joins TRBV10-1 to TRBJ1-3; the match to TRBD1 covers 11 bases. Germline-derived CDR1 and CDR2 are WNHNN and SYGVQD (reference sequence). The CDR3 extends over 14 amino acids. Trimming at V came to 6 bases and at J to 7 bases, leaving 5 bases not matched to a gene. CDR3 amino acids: CASSAGQGANTIYF. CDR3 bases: TGCGCCAGCAGCGCTGGACAGGGGGCGAACACCATATATTTT.

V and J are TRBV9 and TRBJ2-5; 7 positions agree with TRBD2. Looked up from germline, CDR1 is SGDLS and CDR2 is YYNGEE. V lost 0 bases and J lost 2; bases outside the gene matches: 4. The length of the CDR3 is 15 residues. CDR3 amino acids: CASSVEPAGQETQYF. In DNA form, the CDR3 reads TGTGCCAGCAGCGTAGAGCCAGCGGGGCAAGAGACCCAGTACTTC.

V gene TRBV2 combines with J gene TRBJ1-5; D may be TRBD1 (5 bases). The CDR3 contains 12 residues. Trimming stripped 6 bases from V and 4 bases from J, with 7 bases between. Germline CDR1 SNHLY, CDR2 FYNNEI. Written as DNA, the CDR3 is TGTGCCAGCAGCGACAGTAATCAGCCCCAGCATTTT. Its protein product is CASSDSNQPQHF.

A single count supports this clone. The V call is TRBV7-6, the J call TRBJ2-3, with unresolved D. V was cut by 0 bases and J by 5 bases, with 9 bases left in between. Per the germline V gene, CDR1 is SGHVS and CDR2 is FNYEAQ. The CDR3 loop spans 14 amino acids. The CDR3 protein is CASSLAPSGDTQYF. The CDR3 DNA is TGTGCCAGCAGCTTAGCTCCTTCGGGAGATACGCAGTATTTT.

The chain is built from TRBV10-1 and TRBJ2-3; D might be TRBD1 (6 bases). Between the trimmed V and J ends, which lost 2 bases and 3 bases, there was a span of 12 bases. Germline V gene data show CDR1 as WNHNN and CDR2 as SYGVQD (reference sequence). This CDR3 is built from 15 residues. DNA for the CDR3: TGCGCCAGCAGTGAGGGCAGGGGAAATACAGATACGCAGTATTTT. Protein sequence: CASSEGRGNTDTQYF.

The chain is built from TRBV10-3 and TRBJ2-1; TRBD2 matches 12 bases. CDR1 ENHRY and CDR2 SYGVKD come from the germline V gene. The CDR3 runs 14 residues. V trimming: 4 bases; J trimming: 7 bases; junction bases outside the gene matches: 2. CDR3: CAISAGTSGNEQFF. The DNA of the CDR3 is TGTGCCATCAGTGCCGGGACTAGCGGGAATGAGCAGTTCTTC.

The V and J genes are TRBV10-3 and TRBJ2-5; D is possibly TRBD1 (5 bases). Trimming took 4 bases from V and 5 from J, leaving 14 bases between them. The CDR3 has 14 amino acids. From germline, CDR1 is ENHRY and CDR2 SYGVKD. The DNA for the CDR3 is TGTGCCATCAGTGTTTCGACAGACGGTGAGACCCAGTACTTC. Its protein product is CAISVSTDGETQYF.

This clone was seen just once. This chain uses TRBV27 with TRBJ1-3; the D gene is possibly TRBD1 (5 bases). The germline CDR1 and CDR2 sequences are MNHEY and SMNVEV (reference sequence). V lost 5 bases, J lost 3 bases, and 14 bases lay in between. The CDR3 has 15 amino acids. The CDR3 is CASSSQGGLGNTIYF. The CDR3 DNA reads TGTGCCAGCAGTAGCCAGGGAGGTCTTGGAAACACCATATATTTT.

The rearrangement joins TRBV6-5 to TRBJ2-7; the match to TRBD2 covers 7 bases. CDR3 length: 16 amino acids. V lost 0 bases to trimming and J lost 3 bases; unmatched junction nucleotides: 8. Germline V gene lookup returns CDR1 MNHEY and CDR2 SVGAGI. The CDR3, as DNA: TGTGCCAGCAGTTACTCGCGGATCGGGAGGTACTACGAGCAGTACTTC. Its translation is CASSYSRIGRYYEQYF.

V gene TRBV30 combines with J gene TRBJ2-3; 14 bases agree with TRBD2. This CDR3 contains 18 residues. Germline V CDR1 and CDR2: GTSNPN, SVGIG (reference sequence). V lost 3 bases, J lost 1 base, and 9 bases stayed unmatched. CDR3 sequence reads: CAWSTGRTSGGRTDTQYF. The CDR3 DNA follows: TGTGCCTGGAGCACGGGACGGACTAGCGGGGGGCGCACAGATACGCAGTATTTT.

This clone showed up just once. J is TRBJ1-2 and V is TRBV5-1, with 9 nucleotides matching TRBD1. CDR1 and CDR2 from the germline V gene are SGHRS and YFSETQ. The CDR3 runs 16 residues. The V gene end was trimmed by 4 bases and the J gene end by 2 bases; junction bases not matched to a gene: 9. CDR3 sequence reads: CASSPFSGQGNYGYTF. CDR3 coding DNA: TGCGCCAGCAGCCCCTTCTCGGGACAGGGAAACTATGGCTACACCTTC.

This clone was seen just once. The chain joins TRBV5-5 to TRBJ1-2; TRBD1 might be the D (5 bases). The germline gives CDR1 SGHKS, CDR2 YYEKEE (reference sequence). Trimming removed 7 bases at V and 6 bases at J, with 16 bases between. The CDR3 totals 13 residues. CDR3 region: CASVLGRENGYTF. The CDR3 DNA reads TGTGCCAGCGTTTTGGGCAGGGAAAATGGCTACACCTTC.

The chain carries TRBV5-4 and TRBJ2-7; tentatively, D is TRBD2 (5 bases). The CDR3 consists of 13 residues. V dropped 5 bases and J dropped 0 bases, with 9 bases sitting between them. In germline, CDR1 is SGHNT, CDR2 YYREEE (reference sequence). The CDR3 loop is CASRAGNSYEQYF. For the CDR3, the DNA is TGTGCCAGCAGGGCCGGGAACTCCTACGAGCAGTACTTC.

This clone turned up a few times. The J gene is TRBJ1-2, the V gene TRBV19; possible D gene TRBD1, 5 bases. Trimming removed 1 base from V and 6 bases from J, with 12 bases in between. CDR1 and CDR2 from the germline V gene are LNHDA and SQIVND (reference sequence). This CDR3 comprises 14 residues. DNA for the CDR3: TGTGCCAGTAGTATAGCGGCAGGGACTAATGGCTACACCTTC. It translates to CASSIAAGTNGYTF.

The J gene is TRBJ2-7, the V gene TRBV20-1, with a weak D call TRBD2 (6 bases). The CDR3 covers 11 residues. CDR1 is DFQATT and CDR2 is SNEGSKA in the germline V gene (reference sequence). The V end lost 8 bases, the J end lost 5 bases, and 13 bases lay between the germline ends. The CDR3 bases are TGCAGTCTCCTATGGGGGGACGAGCAGTACTTC. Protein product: CSLLWGDEQYF.

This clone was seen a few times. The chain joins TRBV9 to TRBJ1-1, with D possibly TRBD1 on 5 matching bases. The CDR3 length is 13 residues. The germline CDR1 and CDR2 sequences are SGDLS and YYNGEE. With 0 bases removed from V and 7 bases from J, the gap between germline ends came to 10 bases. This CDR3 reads CASSVDGHSEAFF. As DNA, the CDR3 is TGTGCCAGCAGCGTAGATGGACACAGTGAAGCTTTCTTT. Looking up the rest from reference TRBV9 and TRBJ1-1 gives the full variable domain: DSGVTQTPKHLITATGQRVTLRCSPRSGDLSVYWYQQSLDQGLQFLIQYYNGEERAKGNILERFSAQQFPDLHSELNLSSLELGDSALYFCASSVDGHSEAFFGQGTRLTVV.

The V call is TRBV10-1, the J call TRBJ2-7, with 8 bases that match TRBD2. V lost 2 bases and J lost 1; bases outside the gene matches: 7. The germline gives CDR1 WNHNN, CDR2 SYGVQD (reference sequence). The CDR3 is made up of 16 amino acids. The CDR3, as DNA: TGCGCCAGCAGTGAGAGAAAGACTAGCGCTTCCTACGAGCAGTACTTC. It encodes CASSERKTSASYEQYF.